This T cell receptor (beta chain) was identified during a study of CD8+ T cells in alopecia areata. In each case, RNA was isolated and then reverse transcribed into cDNA as the sequencing template. TCRdb's copy holds only in-frame clones and misses some; the assay was immunoSEQ multiplex PCR. Here the sample spans 200,000 to 250,000 clones, around 67% being singletons. The CDR3 has 15 residues. The V gene is TRBV21-1, the J gene TRBJ2-7; the tabulated D call, TRBD1, remains unverified against the DNA. TRBV21-1 is termed a pseudogene. Sequenced material: CD4+ T cells sorted from blood, taken at week 0. This clonotype originated in a human donor with alopecia areata. For the CDR3, the DNA is TGTGCCAGCAGCATAATCGGACACCTAACCTACGAGCAGTACTTC. This translates into CASSIIGHLTYEQYF.